The clone carrying this TCR beta chain was detected ten times or more. As yet, its antigen is unknown. This record belongs to a study of T cells after posttransplantation cyclophosphamide. Study-level points and caveats: TRB clonality was highly associated with recipient CMV seropositivity and reactivation.

V lost 6 bases to trimming and J lost 1 base, with 15 bases between them. Germline V lookup: CDR1 MNHEY, CDR2 SVGAGI. The CDR3 is made up of 15 amino acids. Produced via immunoSEQ multiplex PCR; TCRdb's table is partial and in-frame only. The profile covers about 10,000 clones, none occurring a single time. Cyclophosphamide on days +3 and +4 followed busulfan-fludarabine conditioning and a marrow graft. This sequence originates from a female patient aged 40-49 years who received an allogeneic stem cell transplant from a related donor, was CMV-positive, and had no GVHD. Some of the T cells might come from the graft donor. The sequencing here drew on PBMCs, taken after allogeneic stem cell transplant with posttransplant cyclophosphamide. The gene calls are TRBV6-5 and TRBJ1-2, with D possibly TRBD1 on 5 matching bases. The CDR3 reads CASSIRGRGNYGYTF. The CDR3 bases are TGTGCCAGCAGCATACGGGGGAGGGGTAACTATGGCTACACCTTC.